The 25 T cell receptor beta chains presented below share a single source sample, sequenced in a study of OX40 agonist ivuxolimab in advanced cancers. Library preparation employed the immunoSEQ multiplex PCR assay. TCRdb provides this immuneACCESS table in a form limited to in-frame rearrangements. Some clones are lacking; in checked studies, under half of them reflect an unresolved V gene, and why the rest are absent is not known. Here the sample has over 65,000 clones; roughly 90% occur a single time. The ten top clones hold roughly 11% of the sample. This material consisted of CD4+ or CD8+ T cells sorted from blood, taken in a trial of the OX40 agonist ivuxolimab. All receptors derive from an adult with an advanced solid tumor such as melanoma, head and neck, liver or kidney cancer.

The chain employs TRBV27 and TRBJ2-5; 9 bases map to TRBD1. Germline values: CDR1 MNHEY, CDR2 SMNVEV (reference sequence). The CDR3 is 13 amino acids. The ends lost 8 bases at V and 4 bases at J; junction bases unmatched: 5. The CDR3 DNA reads TGTGCCAGCCGGGACAGGGATCGAGAGACCCAGTACTTC. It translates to CASRDRDRETQYF.

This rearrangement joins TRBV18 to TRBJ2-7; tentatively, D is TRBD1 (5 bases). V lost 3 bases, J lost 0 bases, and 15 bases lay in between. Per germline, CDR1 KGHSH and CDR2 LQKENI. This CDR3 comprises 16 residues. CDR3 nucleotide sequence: TGTGCCAGCTCACCTAGTCCAGGACAAAGCTCCTACGAGCAGTACTTC. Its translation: CASSPSPGQSSYEQYF. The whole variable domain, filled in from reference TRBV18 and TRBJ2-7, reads NAGVMQNPRHLVRRRGQEARLRCSPMKGHSHVYWYRQLPEEGLKFMVYLQKENIIDESGMPKERFSAEFPKEGPSILRIQQVVRGDSAAYFCASSPSPGQSSYEQYFGPGTRLTVT.

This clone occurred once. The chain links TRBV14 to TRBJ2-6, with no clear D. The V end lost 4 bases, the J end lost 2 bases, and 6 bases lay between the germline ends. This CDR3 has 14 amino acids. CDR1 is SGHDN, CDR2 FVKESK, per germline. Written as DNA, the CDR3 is TGTGCCAGCAGCCGCGATCCTGGGGCCAACGTCCTGACTTTC. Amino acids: CASSRDPGANVLTF.

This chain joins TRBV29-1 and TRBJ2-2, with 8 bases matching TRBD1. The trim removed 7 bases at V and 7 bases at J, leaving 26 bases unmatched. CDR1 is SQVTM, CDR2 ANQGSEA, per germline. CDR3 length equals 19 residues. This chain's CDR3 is CSALSLVSLDRGTSGELFF. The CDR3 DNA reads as TGCAGCGCCCTATCCCTAGTCAGTCTCGACAGGGGAACGAGCGGGGAGCTGTTTTTT.

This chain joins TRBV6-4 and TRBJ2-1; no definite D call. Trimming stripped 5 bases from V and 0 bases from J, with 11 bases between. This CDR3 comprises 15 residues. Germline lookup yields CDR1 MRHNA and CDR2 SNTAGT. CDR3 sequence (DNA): TGTGCCAGCAGTCGTCGACTCACCTCCTACAATGAGCAGTTCTTC. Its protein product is CASSRRLTSYNEQFF.

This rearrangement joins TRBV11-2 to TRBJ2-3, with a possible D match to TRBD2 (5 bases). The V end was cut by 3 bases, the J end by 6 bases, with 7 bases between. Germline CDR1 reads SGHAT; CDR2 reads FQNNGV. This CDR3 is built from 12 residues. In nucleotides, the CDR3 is TGTGCCAGCAGCTTCGGACTTGATACGCAGTATTTT. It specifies CASSFGLDTQYF.

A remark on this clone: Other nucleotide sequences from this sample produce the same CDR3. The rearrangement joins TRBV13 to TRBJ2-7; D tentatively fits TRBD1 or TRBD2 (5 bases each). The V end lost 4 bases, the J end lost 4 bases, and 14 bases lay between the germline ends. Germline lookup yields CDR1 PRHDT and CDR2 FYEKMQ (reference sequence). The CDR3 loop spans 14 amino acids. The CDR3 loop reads CASSSNLAGYEQYF. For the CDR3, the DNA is TGTGCCAGCAGCTCCAATCTAGCAGGGTACGAGCAGTACTTC.

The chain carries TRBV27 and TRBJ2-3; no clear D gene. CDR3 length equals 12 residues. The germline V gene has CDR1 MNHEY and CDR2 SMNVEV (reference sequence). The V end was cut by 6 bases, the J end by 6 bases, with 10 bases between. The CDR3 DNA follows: TGTGCCAGCAGCCCCGGTGGGGATACGCAGTATTTT. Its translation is CASSPGGDTQYF.

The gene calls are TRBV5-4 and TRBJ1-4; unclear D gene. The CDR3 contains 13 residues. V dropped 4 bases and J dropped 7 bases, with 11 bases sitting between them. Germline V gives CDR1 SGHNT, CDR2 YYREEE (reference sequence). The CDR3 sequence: CASSQWTGEKLFF. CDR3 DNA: TGTGCCAGCAGCCAATGGACTGGTGAAAAACTGTTTTTT.

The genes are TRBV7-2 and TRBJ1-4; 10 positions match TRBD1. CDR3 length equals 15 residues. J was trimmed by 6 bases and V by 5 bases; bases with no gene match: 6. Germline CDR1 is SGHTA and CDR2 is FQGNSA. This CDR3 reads CASSPTGGADEKLFF. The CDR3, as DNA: TGTGCCAGCAGCCCGACAGGGGGCGCGGATGAAAAACTGTTTTTT.

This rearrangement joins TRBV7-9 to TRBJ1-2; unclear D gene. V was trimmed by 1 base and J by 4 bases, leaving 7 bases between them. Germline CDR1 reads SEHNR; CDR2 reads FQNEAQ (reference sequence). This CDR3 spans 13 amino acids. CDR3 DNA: TGTGCCAGCAGCTTAGGGGAGAGCTATGGCTACACCTTC. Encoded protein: CASSLGESYGYTF.

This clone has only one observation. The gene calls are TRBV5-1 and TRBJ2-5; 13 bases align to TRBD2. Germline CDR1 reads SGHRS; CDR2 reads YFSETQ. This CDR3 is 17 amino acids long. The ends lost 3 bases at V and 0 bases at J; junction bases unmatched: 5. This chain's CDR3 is CASSSGLAGVNQETQYF. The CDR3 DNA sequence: TGCGCCAGCAGCTCTGGACTAGCGGGGGTAAACCAAGAGACCCAGTACTTC.

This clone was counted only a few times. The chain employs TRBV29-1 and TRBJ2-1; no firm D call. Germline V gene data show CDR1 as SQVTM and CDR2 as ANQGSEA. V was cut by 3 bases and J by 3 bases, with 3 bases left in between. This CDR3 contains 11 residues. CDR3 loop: CSVDSYNEQFF. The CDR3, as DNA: TGCAGCGTTGATAGCTACAATGAGCAGTTCTTC.

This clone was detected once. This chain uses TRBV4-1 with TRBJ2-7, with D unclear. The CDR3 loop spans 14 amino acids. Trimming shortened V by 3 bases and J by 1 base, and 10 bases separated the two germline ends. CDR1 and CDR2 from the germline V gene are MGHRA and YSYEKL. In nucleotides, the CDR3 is TGCGCCAGCAGCCATAGGAGCGCGTCCTACGAGCAGTACTTC. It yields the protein CASSHRSASYEQYF.

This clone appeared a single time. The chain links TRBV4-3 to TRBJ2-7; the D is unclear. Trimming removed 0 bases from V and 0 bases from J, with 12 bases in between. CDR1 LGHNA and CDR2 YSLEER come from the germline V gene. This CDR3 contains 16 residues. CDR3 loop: CASSQDRWGNSYEQYF. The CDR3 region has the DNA TGCGCCAGCAGCCAAGACAGGTGGGGAAACTCCTACGAGCAGTACTTC.

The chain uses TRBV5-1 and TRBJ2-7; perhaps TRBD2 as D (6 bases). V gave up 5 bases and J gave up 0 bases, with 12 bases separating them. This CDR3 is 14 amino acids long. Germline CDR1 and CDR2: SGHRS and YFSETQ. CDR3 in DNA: TGCGCCAGCAGACCCCGGGACTCCTCCTACGAGCAGTACTTC. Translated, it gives CASRPRDSSYEQYF.

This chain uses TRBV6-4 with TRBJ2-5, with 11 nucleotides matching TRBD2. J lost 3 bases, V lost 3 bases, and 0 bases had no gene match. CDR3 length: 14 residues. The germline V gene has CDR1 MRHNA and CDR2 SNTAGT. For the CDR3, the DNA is TGTGCCAGCAGTGAGACTAGCGGGGAAGAGACCCAGTACTTC. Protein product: CASSETSGEETQYF.

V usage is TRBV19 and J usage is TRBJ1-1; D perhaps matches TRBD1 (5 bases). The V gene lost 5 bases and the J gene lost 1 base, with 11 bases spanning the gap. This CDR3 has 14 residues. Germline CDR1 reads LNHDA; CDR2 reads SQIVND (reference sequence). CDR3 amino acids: CASSFGTSNTEAFF. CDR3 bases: TGTGCCAGTAGTTTCGGGACCTCGAACACTGAAGCTTTCTTT. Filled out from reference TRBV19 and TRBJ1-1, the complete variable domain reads DGGITQSPKYLFRKEGQNVTLSCEQNLNHDAMYWYRQDPGQGLRLIYYSQIVNDFQKGDIAEGYSVSREKKESFPLTVTSAQKNPTAFYLCASSFGTSNTEAFFGQGTRLTVV.

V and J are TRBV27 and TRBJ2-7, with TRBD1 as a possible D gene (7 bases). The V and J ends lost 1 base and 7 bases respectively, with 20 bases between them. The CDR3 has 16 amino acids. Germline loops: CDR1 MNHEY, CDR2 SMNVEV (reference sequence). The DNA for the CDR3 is TGTGCCAGCAGTTTATTCCCGACGGCAGGGGGGTATGAGCAGTACTTC. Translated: CASSLFPTAGGYEQYF.

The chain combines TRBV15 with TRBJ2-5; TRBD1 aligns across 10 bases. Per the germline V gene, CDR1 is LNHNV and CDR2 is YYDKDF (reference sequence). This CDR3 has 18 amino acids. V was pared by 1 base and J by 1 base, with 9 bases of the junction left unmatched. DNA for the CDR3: TGTGCCACCAGCAGAGGGACGGACAGGGGGAAATTCCAAGAGACCCAGTACTTC. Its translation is CATSRGTDRGKFQETQYF.

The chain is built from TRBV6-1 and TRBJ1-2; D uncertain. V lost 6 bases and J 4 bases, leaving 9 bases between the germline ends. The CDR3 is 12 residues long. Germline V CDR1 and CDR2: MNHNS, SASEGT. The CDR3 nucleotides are TGTGCCAGCAGACCAGGTACCTATGGCTACACCTTC. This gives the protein CASRPGTYGYTF.

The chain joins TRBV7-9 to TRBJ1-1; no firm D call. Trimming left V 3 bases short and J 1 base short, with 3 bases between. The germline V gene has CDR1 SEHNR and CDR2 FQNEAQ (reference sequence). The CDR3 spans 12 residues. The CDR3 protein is CASSFGNTEAFF. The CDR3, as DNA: TGTGCCAGCAGCTTCGGGAACACTGAAGCTTTCTTT.

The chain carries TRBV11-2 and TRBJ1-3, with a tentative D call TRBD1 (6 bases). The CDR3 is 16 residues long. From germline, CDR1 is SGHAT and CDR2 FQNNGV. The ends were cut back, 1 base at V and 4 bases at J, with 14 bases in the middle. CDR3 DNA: TGTGCCAGCAGCTTAGCACCCTCAGGGGCCGGAAACACCATATATTTT. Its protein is CASSLAPSGAGNTIYF.

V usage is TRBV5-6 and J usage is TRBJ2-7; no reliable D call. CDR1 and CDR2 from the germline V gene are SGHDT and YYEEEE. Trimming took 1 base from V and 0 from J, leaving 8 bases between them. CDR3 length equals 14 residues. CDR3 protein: CASSLIYYSYEQYF. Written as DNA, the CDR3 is TGTGCCAGCAGCTTGATTTACTACTCCTACGAGCAGTACTTC. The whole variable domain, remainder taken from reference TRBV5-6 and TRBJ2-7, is DAGVTQSPTHLIKTRGQQVTLRCSPKSGHDTVSWYQQALGQGPQFIFQYYEEEERQRGNFPDRFSGHQFPNYSSELNVNALLLGDSALYLCASSLIYYSYEQYFGPGTRLTVT.

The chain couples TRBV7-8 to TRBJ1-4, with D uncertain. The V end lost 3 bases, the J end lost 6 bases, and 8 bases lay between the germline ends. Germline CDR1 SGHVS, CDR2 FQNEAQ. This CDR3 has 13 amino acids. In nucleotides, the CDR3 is TGTGCCAGCAGCTTTGCGGGAGATGAAAAACTGTTTTTT. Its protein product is CASSFAGDEKLFF.